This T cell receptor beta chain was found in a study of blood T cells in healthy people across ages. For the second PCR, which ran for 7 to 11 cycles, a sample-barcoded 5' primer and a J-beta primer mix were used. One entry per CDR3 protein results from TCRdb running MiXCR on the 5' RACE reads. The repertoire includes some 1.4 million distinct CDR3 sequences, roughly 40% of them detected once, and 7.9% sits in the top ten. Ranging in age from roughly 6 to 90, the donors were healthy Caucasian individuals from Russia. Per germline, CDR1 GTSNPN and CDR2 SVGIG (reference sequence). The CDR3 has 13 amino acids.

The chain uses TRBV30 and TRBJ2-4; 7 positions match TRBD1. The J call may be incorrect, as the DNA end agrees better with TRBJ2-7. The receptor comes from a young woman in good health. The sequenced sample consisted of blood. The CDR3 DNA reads TGTGCCTGCGCTACAGGGGCGGGTGACGAGCAGTACTTC. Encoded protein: CACATGAGDEQYF.